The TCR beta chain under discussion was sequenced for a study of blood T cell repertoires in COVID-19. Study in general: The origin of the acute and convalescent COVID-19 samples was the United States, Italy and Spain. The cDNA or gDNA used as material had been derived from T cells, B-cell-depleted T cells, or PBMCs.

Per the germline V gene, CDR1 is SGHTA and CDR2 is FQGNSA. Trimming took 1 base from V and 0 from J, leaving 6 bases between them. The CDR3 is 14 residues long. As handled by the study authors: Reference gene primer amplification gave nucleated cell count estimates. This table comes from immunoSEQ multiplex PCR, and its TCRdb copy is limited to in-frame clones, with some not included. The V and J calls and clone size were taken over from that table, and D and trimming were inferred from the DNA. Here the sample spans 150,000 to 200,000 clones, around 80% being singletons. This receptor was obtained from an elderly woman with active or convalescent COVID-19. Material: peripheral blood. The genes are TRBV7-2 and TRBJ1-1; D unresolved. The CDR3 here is CASSLVNLNTEAFF. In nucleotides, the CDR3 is TGTGCCAGCAGCTTAGTCAATTTGAACACTGAAGCTTTCTTT.